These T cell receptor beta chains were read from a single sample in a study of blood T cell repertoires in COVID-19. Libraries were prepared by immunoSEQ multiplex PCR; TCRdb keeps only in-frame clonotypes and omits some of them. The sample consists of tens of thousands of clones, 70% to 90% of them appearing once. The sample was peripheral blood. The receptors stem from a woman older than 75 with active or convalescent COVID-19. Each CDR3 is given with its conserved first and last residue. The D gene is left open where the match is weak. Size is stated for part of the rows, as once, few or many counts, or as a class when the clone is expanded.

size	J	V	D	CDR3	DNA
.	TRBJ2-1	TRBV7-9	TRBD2	CASSFGGSSYNEQFF	TGTGCCAGCAGCTTCGGCGGGAGCTCCTACAATGAGCAGTTCTTC
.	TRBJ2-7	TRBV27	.	CASSLAGAISYEQYF	TGTGCCAGCAGTTTAGCGGGGGCCATCTCCTACGAGCAGTACTTC
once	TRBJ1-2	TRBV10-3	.	CAISDSSFSYGYTF	TGTGCCATCAGTGACAGTTCATTTTCGTATGGCTACACCTTC
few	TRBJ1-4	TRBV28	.	CASSSRSLNEKLFF	TGTGCCAGCAGTTCGAGGTCTTTAAATGAAAAACTGTTTTTT
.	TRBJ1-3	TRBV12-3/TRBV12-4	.	CASSLTSVDTIYF	TGTGCCAGCAGCCTTACTTCCGTGGACACCATATATTTT
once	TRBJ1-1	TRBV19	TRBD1	CASSIGQGVTAEAFF	TGTGCCAGTAGTATCGGTCAGGGGGTTACCGCTGAAGCTTTCTTT
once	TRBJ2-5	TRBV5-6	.	CASSLDAAQYF	TGTGCCAGCAGCTTGGACGCGGCCCAGTACTTC
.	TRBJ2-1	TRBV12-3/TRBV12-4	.	CASRPGRYNEQFF	TGTGCCAGCAGACCGGGGAGATACAATGAGCAGTTCTTC
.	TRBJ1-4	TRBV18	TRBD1	CASSPQGANEKLFF	TGTGCCAGCTCACCGCAGGGGGCTAATGAAAAACTGTTTTTT
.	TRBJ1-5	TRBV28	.	CASSFFGRQGLDQPQHF	TGTGCCAGCAGTTTCTTCGGTAGGCAGGGGTTGGATCAGCCCCAGCATTTT
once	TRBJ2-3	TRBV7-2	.	CASSLRTTADTQYF	TGTGCCAGCAGCTTACGTACGACAGCAGATACGCAGTATTTT
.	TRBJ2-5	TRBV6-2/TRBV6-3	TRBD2	CASSPYLAGDETQYF	TGTGCCAGCAGCCCCTATTTAGCGGGGGATGAGACCCAGTACTTC
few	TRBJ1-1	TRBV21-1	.	CASSKEVAGRETEAFF	TGTGCCAGCAGCAAAGAGGTAGCGGGGAGGGAAACTGAAGCTTTCTTT
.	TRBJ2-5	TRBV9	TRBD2	CASSVSSGRKEGETQYF	TGTGCCAGCAGCGTTTCTAGCGGGAGAAAGGAGGGAGAGACCCAGTACTTC
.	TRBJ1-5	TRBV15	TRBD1	CATSGGRGAYSNQPQHF	TGTGCCACCAGCGGGGGCAGGGGGGCTTATAGCAATCAGCCCCAGCATTTT
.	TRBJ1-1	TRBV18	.	CASSPDSNTEAFF	TGTGCCAGCTCACCGGACAGTAACACTGAAGCTTTCTTT
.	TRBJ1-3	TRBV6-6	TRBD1	CASSETGTRGNTIYF	TGTGCCAGCAGTGAGACAGGGACGAGGGGAAACACCATATATTTT
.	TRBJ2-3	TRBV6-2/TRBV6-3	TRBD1	CASSPTGQGDTQYF	TGTGCCAGCAGTCCAACTGGACAGGGAGATACGCAGTATTTT
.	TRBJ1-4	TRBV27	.	CASSLLWAGEKLFF	TGTGCCAGCAGTTTATTATGGGCCGGAGAAAAACTGTTTTTT
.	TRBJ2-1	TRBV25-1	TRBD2	CASSDPIAGGQNEQFF	TGTGCCAGCAGTGACCCCATAGCGGGGGGGCAGAATGAGCAGTTCTTC
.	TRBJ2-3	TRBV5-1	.	CASRLRGGGADTQYF	TGCGCCAGCCGTCTTAGGGGGGGCGGAGCAGATACGCAGTATTTT
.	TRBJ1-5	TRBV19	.	CASSIEQGNQPQHF	TGTGCCAGTAGTATAGAGCAGGGAAATCAGCCCCAGCATTTT
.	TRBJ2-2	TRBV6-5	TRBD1	CASSSMDRGRTGELFF	TGTGCCAGCAGTTCGATGGACAGGGGGCGAACCGGGGAGCTGTTTTTT
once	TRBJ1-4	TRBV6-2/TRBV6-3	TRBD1	CASSSPGTGREKLFF	TGTGCCAGCAGCTCTCCCGGGACAGGCCGCGAAAAACTGTTTTTT
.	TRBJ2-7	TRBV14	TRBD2	CASSQDREREAPYEQYF	TGTGCCAGCAGCCAAGACCGCGAGCGGGAGGCCCCCTACGAGCAGTACTTC
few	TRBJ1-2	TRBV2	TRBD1	CASSPRWDSSRGYTF	TGTGCCAGCAGTCCACGATGGGACAGCTCTCGGGGCTACACCTTC
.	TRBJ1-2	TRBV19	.	CASSSQGRGYTF	TGTGCCAGTAGTAGCCAGGGAAGAGGCTACACCTTC
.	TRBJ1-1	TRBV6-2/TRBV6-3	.	CASSYPRTRRDTEAFF	TGTGCCAGCAGTTACCCCAGGACACGGCGCGACACTGAAGCTTTCTTT
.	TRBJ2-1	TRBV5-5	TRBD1	CASTGTGGGYNEQFF	TGTGCCAGCACCGGGACAGGGGGCGGCTACAATGAGCAGTTCTTC
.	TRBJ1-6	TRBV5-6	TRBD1	CASSLGQGGSPLHF	TGTGCCAGCAGCTTGGGACAGGGGGGCTCACCCCTCCACTTT
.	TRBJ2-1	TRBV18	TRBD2	CASSPGLAGDGEQFF	TGTGCCAGCTCACCAGGACTAGCGGGAGATGGGGAGCAGTTCTTC
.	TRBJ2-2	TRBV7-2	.	CASSFGIPGVYTGELFF	TGTGCCAGCAGCTTTGGTATCCCGGGGGTCTACACCGGGGAGCTGTTTTTT
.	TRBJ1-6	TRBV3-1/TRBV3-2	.	CASSQGRVRVNSPLHF	TGTGCCAGCAGCCAAGGGAGGGTGCGGGTAAATTCACCCCTCCACTTT
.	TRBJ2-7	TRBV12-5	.	CASAEGYEQYF	TGTGCTAGTGCAGAGGGCTACGAGCAGTACTTC
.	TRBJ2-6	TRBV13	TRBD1	CASSLGAGGTGANVLTF	TGTGCCAGCAGCTTAGGGGCAGGGGGCACTGGGGCCAACGTCCTGACTTTC
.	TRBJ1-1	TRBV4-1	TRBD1	CASSPGTGGVGTEAFF	TGCGCCAGCAGCCCCGGGACAGGGGGCGTGGGCACTGAAGCTTTCTTT